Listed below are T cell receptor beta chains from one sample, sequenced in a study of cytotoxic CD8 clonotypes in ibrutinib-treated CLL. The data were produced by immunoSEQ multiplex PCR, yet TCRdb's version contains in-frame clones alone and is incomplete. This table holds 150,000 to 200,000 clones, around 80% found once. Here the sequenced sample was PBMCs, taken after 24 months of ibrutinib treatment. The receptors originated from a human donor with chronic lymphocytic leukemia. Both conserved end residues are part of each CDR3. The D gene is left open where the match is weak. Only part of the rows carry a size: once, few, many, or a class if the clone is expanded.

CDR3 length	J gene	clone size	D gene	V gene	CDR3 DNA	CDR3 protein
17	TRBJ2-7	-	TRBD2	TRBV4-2	TGTGCCAGCAGCCAGGGCTATAGCGGGGGACTGTCTCGGGAGCAGTACTTC	CASSQGYSGGLSREQYF
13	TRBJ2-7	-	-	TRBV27	TGTGCCAGCAGTTTTCAGGGGCCCAACGAGCAGTACTTC	CASSFQGPNEQYF
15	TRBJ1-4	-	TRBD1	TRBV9	TGTGCCAGCAGCGTAAGGGGGCAGGCTAATGAAAAACTGTTTTTT	CASSVRGQANEKLFF
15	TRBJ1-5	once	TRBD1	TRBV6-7	TGTGCCCCCAAACCCACAGGGGGCGGGGATCAGCCCCAGCATTTT	CAPKPTGGGDQPQHF
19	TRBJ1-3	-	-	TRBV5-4	TGTGCCAGCAGCTTGGCCGACTCCCGGGACCGTTACGGGGGAAACACCATATATTTT	CASSLADSRDRYGGNTIYF
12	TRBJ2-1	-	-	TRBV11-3	TGTGCCAGCAGCCCCCGTCCAGGTGAGCAGTTCTTC	CASSPRPGEQFF
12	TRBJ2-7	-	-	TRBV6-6	TGTGCCAGCAGACGACAGTGGGGCGAGCAGTACTTC	CASRRQWGEQYF
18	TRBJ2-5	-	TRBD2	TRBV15	TGTGCCACCAGCGGAATAAAAACTAGCGGGAGGACCCGGGAGACCCAGTACTTC	CATSGIKTSGRTRETQYF
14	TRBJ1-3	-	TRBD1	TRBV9	TGTGCCAGCAGCCTACAGGGGACAGGAAACACCATATATTTT	CASSLQGTGNTIYF
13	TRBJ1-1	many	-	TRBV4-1	TGCGCCAGCAGCCACCCGCGGAACACTGAAGCTTTCTTT	CASSHPRNTEAFF
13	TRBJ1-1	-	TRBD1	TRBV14	TGTGCCAGCAGCTGGACAGGGGACACTGAAGCTTTCTTT	CASSWTGDTEAFF
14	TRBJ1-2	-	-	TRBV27	TGTGCCAGCAGTTTATCGCGAGGGGGCTATGGCTACACCTTC	CASSLSRGGYGYTF
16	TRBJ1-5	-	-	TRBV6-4	TGTGCCACCGGCCGGACCAAGGACTTTCCCCAAGGGAGCCAGCATTTT	CATGRTKDFPQGSQHF
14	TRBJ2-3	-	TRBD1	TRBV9	TGTGCCAGCAGCAGACAGGGTCGCACAGATACGCAGTATTTT	CASSRQGRTDTQYF
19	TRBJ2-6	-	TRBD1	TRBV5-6	TGTGCCAGCAGCTCCAGGTCGTGGCAGGGGGCGATCGGGGCCAACGTCCTGACTTTC	CASSSRSWQGAIGANVLTF
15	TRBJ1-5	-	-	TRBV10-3	TGTGCCATCAGTGAGGTTGACGGGTCCAATCAGCCCCAGCATTTT	CAISEVDGSNQPQHF
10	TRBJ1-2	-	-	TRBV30	TGTGCCTGGAGTTCCTTGGTCTACACCTTC	CAWSSLVYTF